This T cell receptor (beta chain) is drawn from a study of T cells in Graves' hyperthyroidism and ophthalmopathy. The CDR3 sequence is 15 residues long. Germline CDR1 reads MNHEY; CDR2 reads SVGAGI. Amplification yielded TCR beta CDR3 regions, with RNA transcripts as the source. An initial round of RT-PCR targeting the TCR CDR3 relied on the HTBI primer set. MiXCR, applied by TCRdb to the multiplex PCR reads, yields one record per CDR3 protein. The data show hundreds of thousands of distinct CDR3 sequences, 14% seen once. This clonotype was counted only a few times. Its target is not known. Compared with germline, one end of the junction differs, possibly owing to a read error. Study-wide points: A 13 V-J signature model discriminated ophthalmopathy versus stable hyperthyroidism.

The TCR originated in a woman aged 40 to 50 with Graves' hyperthyroidism. Material for sequencing was blood. This chain uses TRBV6-5 with TRBJ2-7, with 7 bases identical to TRBD2. CDR3: CASSYLGGSNYEQCF. In DNA, the CDR3 is TGTGCCAGCAGCTATCTAGGCGGGAGCAACTACGAGCAGTGCTTC.